Included here is one T cell receptor (beta chain) sequence, with context. The CDR3 contains 14 residues. CDR1 and CDR2 from the germline V gene are SGHTA and FQGNSA. Trimming removed 3 bases from V and 6 bases from J, with 11 bases in between. These data are taken from a study of cytomegalovirus exposure and HLA in healthy donors. About the research overall: The study placed approximately 78% of its approximately 400 genotyped donors in the Caucasian-associated ancestry cluster.

The PCR made use of 60 Vbeta and 13 Jbeta primers. Libraries were prepared by immunoSEQ multiplex PCR; TCRdb keeps only in-frame clonotypes and omits some of them. The table has about 160,000 clones, 75% to 85% seen once. Sequencing was done on a sample of PBMCs. The V call is TRBV7-2, the J call TRBJ2-2; D is uncertain. The clonotype originates from a man aged 50-59 years in good health and CMV-seropositive. The chain's CDR3 is CASSFPYESGELFF. CDR3 nucleotide sequence: TGTGCCAGCAGCTTCCCCTATGAGTCCGGGGAGCTGTTTTTT.